This T cell receptor beta chain was observed in a study of CD8+ T cells in alopecia areata. In the study overall: Skin was taken from roughly 6-13-month-old C3H/HeJ graft donors that had spontaneous alopecia and grafted onto approximately 6-11-week-old female C3H/HeJ mice.

Extracted from the samples, RNA was reverse transcribed into cDNA to serve as the sequencing template. Clones were read by immunoSEQ multiplex PCR, and TCRdb kept only the in-frame ones, dropping some. This sample comprises about 270,000 clones, none seen once only. Germline values: CDR1 LGHNA, CDR2 YNLKQL (reference sequence). The CDR3 length is 14 residues. The sample holds a few counts of this clone. The target antigen is unknown. The genes are named according to mouse. Read coverage stops 4 residues before the CDR3 terminus; the germline J gene supplies the remainder. In the same sample, other DNA sequences code for this CDR3. On the basis of CD4, CD8alpha, NKG2D, NKG2ACE and other markers, pooled cutaneous lymph node cells were sorted. Whole-study results and caveats: TCR sharing across patients was less clear than in mice, possibly HLA-related. Normal skin's resident alphabeta T cells are sequenced alongside lesional scalp T cells.

The specimen sequenced was CD4+ T cells sorted from a lymph node. The chain uses TRBV5 and TRBJ2-5, with 9 bases identical to TRBD1. This receptor was identified in a C3H/HeJ mouse with alopecia areata. Mouse MHC haplotype: H2-k. The CDR3 here is CASSPRDREDTQYF. Partial CDR3 DNA: TGTGCCAGCAGCCCCCGGGACAGGGAAGAC.